The rows below give T cell receptor beta chains drawn from one sample of a study of T-cell reconstitution after alpha-beta-depleted transplantation in children. TCRdb analysed the PCR reads with MiXCR anew, one entry per CDR3 protein. Here the sample spans over 400,000 distinct CDR3 sequences, around 13% being singletons. Sample: PBMCs from the stem cell graft donor, taken from the stem cell graft. These receptors were taken from a human donor who donated a stem cell graft to a child with combined immunodeficiency. CDR3s leave out the opening cysteine and the closing phenylalanine or tryptophan. Fields, in order: V gene, CDR3 protein.

v_call: TRBV7-9
cdr3_aa: ASSGDSYEQY

v_call: TRBV4-3
cdr3_aa: ASSQDNRMRIGAF

v_call: TRBV27
cdr3_aa: ASSLFYFQETQY

v_call: TRBV5-5
cdr3_aa: ASSLLFNYNEQF

v_call: TRBV9
cdr3_aa: ASSVGGGHYNEQF

v_call: TRBV12-3/TRBV12-4
cdr3_aa: ASSLAGLSGGYT

v_call: TRBV12-3/TRBV12-4
cdr3_aa: ASSSLASGGSYEQY

v_call: TRBV20-1
cdr3_aa: SASGGFADTQY

v_call: TRBV6-1
cdr3_aa: ASSLGSRNSPLH

v_call: TRBV18
cdr3_aa: ASSPSLAGVTDTQY

v_call: TRBV4-3
cdr3_aa: ASSQDGTSDYEQY

v_call: TRBV4-3
cdr3_aa: ASSLQVAGGPRDTQY

v_call: TRBV12-3/TRBV12-4
cdr3_aa: ASTPWGGPGANVLT

v_call: TRBV25-1
cdr3_aa: ASSETRVMVETQY

v_call: TRBV12-3/TRBV12-4
cdr3_aa: ASAPTGTGDYEQY

v_call: TRBV4-3
cdr3_aa: ASSQSRGDTQY

v_call: TRBV20-1
cdr3_aa: SAPGRPEQF

v_call: TRBV5-6
cdr3_aa: ASSVGADTGELF

v_call: TRBV6-2/TRBV6-3
cdr3_aa: ASALGDDSSTDTQY

v_call: TRBV6-2/TRBV6-3
cdr3_aa: ASSYISYQY

v_call: TRBV20-1
cdr3_aa: SAPDRSSYNEQF

v_call: TRBV27
cdr3_aa: ASSFSLAGASDTQY

v_call: TRBV4-2
cdr3_aa: ASSQDNAPEAF

v_call: TRBV3-1
cdr3_aa: ASSQRFGTAVGYT

v_call: TRBV4-3
cdr3_aa: ASSQDEEPSYNEQF

v_call: TRBV5-1
cdr3_aa: ASSLGAQPGHNEQF

v_call: TRBV6-2/TRBV6-3
cdr3_aa: ASSYLGLRAGELF

v_call: TRBV20-1
cdr3_aa: SARPGQGTGEQF

v_call: TRBV2
cdr3_aa: ASGDRGGNEQF

v_call: TRBV20-1
cdr3_aa: SANSGRASTDTQY